This entry describes one T cell receptor (beta chain). What it recognizes is unknown. These data belong to a study of cytomegalovirus exposure and HLA in healthy donors. Use of 60 Vbeta and 13 Jbeta primers characterized the PCR. The method was immunoSEQ multiplex PCR; TCRdb's version includes in-frame clones alone and lacks a portion of them. The sample has 100,000 to 150,000 clones; roughly 80% are singletons. Study-level findings and limits: A link between a missense DCLRE1C variant and TCR beta V- and J-gene trimming emerged from a later analysis.

Material for sequencing was PBMCs. This sequence originates from a boy aged 10-17 years in good health and CMV-seronegative.

The CDR3, as DNA: TGTGCCAGCAGCCCCGGTCATCGGACCCAGTACTTC. This codes for CASSPGHRTQYF. V and J are TRBV14 and TRBJ2-5; no clear D gene. The germline V and J ends were trimmed by 4 bases and 7 bases, with 10 bases remaining between them. This CDR3 contains 12 residues. Germline CDR1 is SGHDN and CDR2 is FVKESK.